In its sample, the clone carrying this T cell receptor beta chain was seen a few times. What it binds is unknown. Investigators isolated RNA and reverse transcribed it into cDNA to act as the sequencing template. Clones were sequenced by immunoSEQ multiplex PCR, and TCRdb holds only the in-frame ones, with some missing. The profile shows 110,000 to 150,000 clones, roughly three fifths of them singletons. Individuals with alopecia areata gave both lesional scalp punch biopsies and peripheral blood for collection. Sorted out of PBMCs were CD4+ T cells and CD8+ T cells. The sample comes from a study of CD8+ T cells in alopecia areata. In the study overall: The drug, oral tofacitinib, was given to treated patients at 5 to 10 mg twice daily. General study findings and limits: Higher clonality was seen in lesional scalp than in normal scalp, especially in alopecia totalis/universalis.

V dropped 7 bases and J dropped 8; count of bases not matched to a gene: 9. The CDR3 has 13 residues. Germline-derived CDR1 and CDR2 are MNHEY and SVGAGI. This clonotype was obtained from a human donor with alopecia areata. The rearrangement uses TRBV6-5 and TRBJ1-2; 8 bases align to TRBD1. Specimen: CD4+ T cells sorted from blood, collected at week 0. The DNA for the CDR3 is TGTGCCAGCAAGGGCAGGGGGCGCGAAGGCTACACCTTC. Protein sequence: CASKGRGREGYTF.